The clone carrying this T cell receptor beta chain occurred a few times. Its antigen is unidentified. The entry originates in a study of T cell repertoires in cytomegalovirus infection. TCRdb called the reads again in MiXCR, with one record for every CDR3 protein. This table holds some 50,000 distinct CDR3 sequences, under 25% found once. The CDR3 length is 16 residues. Germline CDR1 and CDR2: SGHVS and FQNEAQ. J lost 1 base, V lost 4 bases, and 6 bases had no gene match. Study-wide results and caveats: What dominated the ex vivo response were HLA-C-restricted CMV-specific TCR beta clonotypes.

The sequencing here drew on CD8+ T cells from cultured PBMCs, taken from culture after CMV antigen stimulation. J is TRBJ2-1 and V is TRBV7-8; TRBD2 agrees at 8 bases. This clonotype was sampled from a human donor in good health (CMV status not recorded). Some clones in this sample may be carry-over from other donors' samples. DNA of the CDR3: TGTGCCAGCAGCTACCCCCGGGGGGGTTCCTACAATGAGCAGTTCTTC. Protein sequence: CASSYPRGGSYNEQFF.